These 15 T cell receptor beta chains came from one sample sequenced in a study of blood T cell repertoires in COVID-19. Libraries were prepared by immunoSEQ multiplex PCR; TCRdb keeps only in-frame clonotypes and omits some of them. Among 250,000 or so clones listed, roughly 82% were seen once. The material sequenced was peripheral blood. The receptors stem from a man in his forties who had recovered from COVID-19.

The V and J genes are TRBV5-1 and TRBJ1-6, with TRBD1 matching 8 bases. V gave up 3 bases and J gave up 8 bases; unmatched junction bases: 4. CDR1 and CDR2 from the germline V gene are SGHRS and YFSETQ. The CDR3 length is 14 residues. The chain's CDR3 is CASSSTGGDSPLHF. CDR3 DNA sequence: TGCGCCAGCAGCTCAACAGGGGGGGATTCACCCCTCCACTTT.

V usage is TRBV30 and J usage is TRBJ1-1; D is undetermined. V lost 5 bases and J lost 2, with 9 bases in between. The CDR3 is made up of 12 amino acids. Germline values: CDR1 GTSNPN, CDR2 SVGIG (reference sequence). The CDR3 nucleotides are TGTGCCTGGGGGCAGTCCAACACTGAAGCTTTCTTT. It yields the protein CAWGQSNTEAFF.

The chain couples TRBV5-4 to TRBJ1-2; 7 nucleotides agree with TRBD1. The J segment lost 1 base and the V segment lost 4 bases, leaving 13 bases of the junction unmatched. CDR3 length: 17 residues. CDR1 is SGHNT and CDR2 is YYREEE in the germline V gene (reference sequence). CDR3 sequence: CASSKFPGQQINYGYTF. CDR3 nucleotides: TGTGCCAGCAGCAAGTTCCCGGGACAGCAGATTAACTATGGCTACACCTTC.

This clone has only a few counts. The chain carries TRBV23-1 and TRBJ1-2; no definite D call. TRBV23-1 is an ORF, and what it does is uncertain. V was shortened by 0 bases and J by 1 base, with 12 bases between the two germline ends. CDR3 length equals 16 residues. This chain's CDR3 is CASSQSWPVNNYGYTF. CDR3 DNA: TGCGCCAGCAGTCAATCGTGGCCAGTAAATAACTATGGCTACACCTTC.

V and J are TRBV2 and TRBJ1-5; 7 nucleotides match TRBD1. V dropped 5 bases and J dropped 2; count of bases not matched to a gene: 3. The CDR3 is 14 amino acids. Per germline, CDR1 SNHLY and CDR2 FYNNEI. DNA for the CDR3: TGTGCCAGCAGTCCTGGACAGGGCAATCAGCCCCAGCATTTT. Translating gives CASSPGQGNQPQHF.

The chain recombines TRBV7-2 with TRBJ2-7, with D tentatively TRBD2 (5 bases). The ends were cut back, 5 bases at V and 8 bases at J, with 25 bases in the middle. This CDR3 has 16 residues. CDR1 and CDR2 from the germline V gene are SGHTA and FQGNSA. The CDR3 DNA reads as TGTGCCAGCAGCGTCGACTCCGGGGATAACTCCATGAAGCAGTACTTC. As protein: CASSVDSGDNSMKQYF.

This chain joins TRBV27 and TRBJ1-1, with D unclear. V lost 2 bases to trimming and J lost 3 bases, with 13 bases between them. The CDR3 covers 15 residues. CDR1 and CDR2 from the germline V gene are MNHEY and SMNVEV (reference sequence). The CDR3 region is CASSLDASGHTEAFF. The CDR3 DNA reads TGTGCCAGCAGTTTAGACGCCAGTGGGCACACTGAAGCTTTCTTT.

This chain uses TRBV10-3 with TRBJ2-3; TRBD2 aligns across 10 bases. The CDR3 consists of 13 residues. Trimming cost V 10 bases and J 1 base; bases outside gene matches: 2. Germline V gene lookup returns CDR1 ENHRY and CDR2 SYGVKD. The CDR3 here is CATGLAGTDTQYF. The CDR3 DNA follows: TGTGCCACCGGACTAGCGGGCACAGATACGCAGTATTTT.

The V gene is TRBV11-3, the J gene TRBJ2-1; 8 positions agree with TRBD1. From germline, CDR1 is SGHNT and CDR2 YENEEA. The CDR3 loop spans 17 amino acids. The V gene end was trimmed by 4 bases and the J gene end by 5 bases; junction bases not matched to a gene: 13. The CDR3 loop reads CASSYLTGAVGNNEQFF. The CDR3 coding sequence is TGTGCCAGCAGCTACTTGACAGGGGCGGTAGGTAACAATGAGCAGTTCTTC.

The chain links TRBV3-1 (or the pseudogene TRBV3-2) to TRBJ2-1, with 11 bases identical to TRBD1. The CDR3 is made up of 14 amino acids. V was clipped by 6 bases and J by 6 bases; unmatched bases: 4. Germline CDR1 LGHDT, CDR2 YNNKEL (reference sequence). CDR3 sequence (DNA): TGTGCCAGCAGTTTCGGGACAGGGGGCAATGAGCAGTTCTTC. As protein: CASSFGTGGNEQFF.

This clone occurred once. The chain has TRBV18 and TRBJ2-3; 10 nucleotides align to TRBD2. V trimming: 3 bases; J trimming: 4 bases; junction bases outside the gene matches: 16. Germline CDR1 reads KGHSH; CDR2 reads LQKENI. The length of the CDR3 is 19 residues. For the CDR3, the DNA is TGTGCCAGCTCACCGCTCGGTCTCTTTAGCGGGAGGCCCTCAGATACGCAGTATTTT. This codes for CASSPLGLFSGRPSDTQYF.

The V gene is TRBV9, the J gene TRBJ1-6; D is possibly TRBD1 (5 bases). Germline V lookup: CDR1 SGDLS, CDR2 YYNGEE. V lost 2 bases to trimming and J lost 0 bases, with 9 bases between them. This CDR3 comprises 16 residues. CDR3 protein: CASSVGQSSYNSPLHF. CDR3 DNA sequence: TGTGCCAGCAGCGTGGGGCAGAGCTCCTATAATTCACCCCTCCACTTT.

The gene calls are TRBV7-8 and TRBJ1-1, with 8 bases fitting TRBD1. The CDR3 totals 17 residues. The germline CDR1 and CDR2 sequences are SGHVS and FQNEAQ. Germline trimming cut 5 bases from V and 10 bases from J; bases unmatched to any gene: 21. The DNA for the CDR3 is TGTGCCAGCAGCCCAGAACCCTTTCGACAGGGGAGGACGGGAGCTTTCTTT. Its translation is CASSPEPFRQGRTGAFF. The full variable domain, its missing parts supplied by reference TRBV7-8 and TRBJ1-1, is GAGVSQSPRYKVAKRGQDVALRCDPISGHVSLFWYQQALGQGPEFLTYFQNEAQLDKSGLPSDRFFAERPEGSVSTLKIQRTQQEDSAVYLCASSPEPFRQGRTGAFFGQGTRLTVV.

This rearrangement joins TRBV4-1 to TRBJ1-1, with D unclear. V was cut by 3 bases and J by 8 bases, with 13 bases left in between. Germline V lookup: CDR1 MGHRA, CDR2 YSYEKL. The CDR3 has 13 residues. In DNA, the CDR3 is TGCGCCAGCAGCCAGTTCCCGGGAGCCGAAGCTTTCTTT. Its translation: CASSQFPGAEAFF.

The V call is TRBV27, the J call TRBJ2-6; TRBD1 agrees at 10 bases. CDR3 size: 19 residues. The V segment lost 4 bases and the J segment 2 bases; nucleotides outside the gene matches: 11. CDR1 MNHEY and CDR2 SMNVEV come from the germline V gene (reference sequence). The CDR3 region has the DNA TGTGCCAGCAGTTCGCGACAGGGGGCGCTCCCCACTGGGGCCAACGTCCTGACTTTC. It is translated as CASSSRQGALPTGANVLTF.